This TCR beta chain was obtained from a study of shared clonotypes between healthy human individuals. Study overall: A few men and a couple of women, aged 18 to 49, were donors. Study observations and caveats: Naive subsets generally had larger estimated richness than memory subsets. The small donor group covered limited genetic and exposure diversity.

Data came from immunoSEQ multiplex PCR; TCRdb stores just in-frame clones and leaves some out. The profile shows roughly 2.5 million clones, approximately 92% of them singletons. To note about this clone: Its target is not known.

CDR1 MDHEN and CDR2 SYDVKM come from the germline V gene. The CDR3 spans 15 residues. Losses at the gene ends were 7 bases for V and 3 bases for J; bases not matched to a gene: 11. This clonotype was sampled from a man younger than 35 in good health. The V and J genes are TRBV28 and TRBJ2-7; the match to TRBD2 covers 8 bases. The specimen was naive CD4+ T cells sorted from blood. Subset denoted: CD45RA+ positively selected. The CDR3 DNA sequence: TGTGCCAGCATCCCGGGGGGGGGAGGTTTCTACGAGCAGTACTTC. This encodes CASIPGGGGFYEQYF. Complete variable domain (other parts from reference TRBV28 and TRBJ2-7): DVKVTQSSRYLVKRTGEKVFLECVQDMDHENMFWYRQDPGLGLRLIYFSYDVKMKEKGDIPEGYSVSREKKERFSLILESASTNQTSMYLCASIPGGGGFYEQYFGPGTRLTVT.